This T cell receptor beta chain was captured by sequencing in a study of CD4 T cells in relation to SARS-CoV-2 and coronaviruses. Overall study context: Convalescent patients were fewer than ten males and 4 females; two were Hispanic. Crossreactive spike epitopes shared across donors were mapped to their HLA restriction.

Assay: immunoSEQ multiplex PCR; the TCRdb copy retains only in-frame clones and omits some. The repertoire holds roughly 36,000 clones, over 75% seen once, with approximately 3% in the top ten. V was clipped by 3 bases and J by 2 bases, with 13 bases between them. The CDR3 loop spans 14 amino acids. Germline CDR1 and CDR2: DFQATT and SNEGSKA (reference sequence). This clonotype was sampled from an adult with COVID-19. Source material: memory CD4+ T cells from PBMCs. The chain has TRBV20-1 and TRBJ2-5; D gene uncertain. CDR3 loop: CSASSGRDQETQYF. CDR3 DNA: TGCAGTGCTAGTAGTGGAAGGGATCAAGAGACCCAGTACTTC.